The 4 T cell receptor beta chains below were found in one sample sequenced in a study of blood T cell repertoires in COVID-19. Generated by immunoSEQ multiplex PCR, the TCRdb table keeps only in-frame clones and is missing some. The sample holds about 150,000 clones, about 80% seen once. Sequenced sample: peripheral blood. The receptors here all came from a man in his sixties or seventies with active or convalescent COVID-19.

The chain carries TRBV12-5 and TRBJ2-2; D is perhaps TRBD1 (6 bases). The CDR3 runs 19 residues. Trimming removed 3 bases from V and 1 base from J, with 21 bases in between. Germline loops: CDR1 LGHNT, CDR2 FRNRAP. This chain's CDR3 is CASGFSKRIRTENTGELFF. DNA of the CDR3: TGTGCTAGTGGTTTCTCTAAGCGTATCAGGACAGAGAACACCGGGGAGCTGTTTTTT.

The CDR3 bases are TGTGCCAGCAGCCGCGGACAGGACCGAGAGACCCAGTACTTC. The encoded protein is CASSRGQDRETQYF. The J gene is TRBJ2-5, the V gene TRBV27; 7 bases match TRBD1. The germline gives CDR1 MNHEY, CDR2 SMNVEV (reference sequence). The trim removed 6 bases at V and 4 bases at J, leaving 8 bases unmatched. The CDR3 extends over 14 amino acids.

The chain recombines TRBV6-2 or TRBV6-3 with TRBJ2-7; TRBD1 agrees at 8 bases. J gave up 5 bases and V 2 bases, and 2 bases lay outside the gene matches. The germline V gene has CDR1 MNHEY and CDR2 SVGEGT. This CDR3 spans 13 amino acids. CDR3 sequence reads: CASSYTTGDEQYF. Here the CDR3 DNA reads TGTGCCAGCAGTTACACGACAGGGGACGAGCAGTACTTC.

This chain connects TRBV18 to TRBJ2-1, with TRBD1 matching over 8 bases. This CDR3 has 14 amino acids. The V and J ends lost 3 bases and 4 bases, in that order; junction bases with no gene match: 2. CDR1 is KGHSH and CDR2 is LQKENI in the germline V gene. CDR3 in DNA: TGTGCCAGCTCACCGGGACAGGCTTACAATGAGCAGTTCTTC. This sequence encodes CASSPGQAYNEQFF.